Sequencing of this T cell receptor (beta chain) was carried out in a study of vaccination and CD4 T cells after COVID-19. About this clonotype itself: Its cognate antigen is unknown.

The CDR3 extends over 16 amino acids. In germline, CDR1 is MNHEY, CDR2 SVGEGT. Trimming at V came to 7 bases and at J to 5 bases, leaving 13 bases not matched to a gene. The treatment is: approximately 9-day PBMC culture with coronavirus spike peptide pools or control peptides (ViraFEST assay). Once cultured about 9 days, CD4+ T cells underwent isolation by negative selection. An Oncomine TCR Beta short-read assay was used to sequence the DNA from cultured CD4+ T cells. Cultures of CD4+ T cells served as the source for extracting genomic DNA. Each CDR3 protein gets one entry after TCRdb re-called the PCR reads with MiXCR. The sample yields over 15,000 distinct CDR3 sequences, 44% seen once.

This sequence joins TRBV6-2 or TRBV6-3 and TRBJ2-2, with 7 bases matching TRBD1. The receptor's source is a human donor who had recovered from COVID-19. The sequencing input was CD4+ T cells from blood, cultured in vitro. CDR3 in DNA: TGTGCCAGCAATATACGAACAGGGGTAGGAACCGGGGAGCTGTTTTTT. This encodes CASNIRTGVGTGELFF.